This TCR beta chain comes out of a study of cytomegalovirus exposure and HLA in healthy donors (dated by TCRdb to 2015 to 2018). Regarding the research as a whole: According to a later analysis, the roughly 120 validation repertoires were produced on the same platform as the 600 to 850 repertoires of the first cohort. The study aimed to test whether signatures of past pathogen exposure could be identified by cataloging public T cell receptors. Besides the first cohort of 666 subjects, a separate validation cohort made up of 95 to 150 different subjects was used. To predict cytomegalovirus infection status, the study combined high-throughput TCR immunosequencing, statistical association of individual TCRs with disease status, and machine learning. General findings and caveats noted by the study authors: The authors suggested that the approach could potentially be extended to other disease states and immunological phenotypes. Most TCR sequences were seen in very few donors, while some public TCRs were found in many individuals. In vitro tests confirmed that three of the cytomegalovirus-associated TCR beta chains recognize cytomegalovirus antigens. Subsequent analysis determined that TCRs grouped into clusters in the first cohort also showed a tendency toward co-occurrence across the 90 to 150 validation repertoires, and roughly 95% of cluster scores exceeded 0. The study listed 150 to 200 TCR beta chains as associated with cytomegalovirus. All 120 or so repertoires were used to score co-occurrence in the validation cohort in a later analysis, because that analysis had no HLA typing for the cohort. The classifier was reported to diagnose cytomegalovirus status with high specificity and sensitivity in both the original cohort and the validation cohort.

The donors were included in the validation cohort of 130 or so subjects, a group kept apart from the roughly 670-subject first cohort. Library creation used the immunoSEQ multiplex PCR assay. The authors' pipeline ran thus. To diagnose cytomegalovirus status from the catalog of TCR beta chain sequences, a statistical classification framework was built. TCRdb obtained this table from immuneACCESS and retained in-frame rearrangements with V and J assigned. These tables miss some clones; where compared with another copy, unresolved V genes account for less than half of the shortfall, and the remainder is unexplained. The V and J calls and clone size come from that table; D and trimming were worked out from the DNA. This sample gives some 170,000 clones in total; 85% to 90% of them show up just once. The top ten clones comprise roughly 1.5% of the sample. With respect to this clone: What antigen it recognizes has not been identified. Base qualities are not recorded, but no much larger clone differs from it by a single base.

The CDR3 spans 16 residues, from the cysteine through the phenylalanine. The only DNA kept is the CDR3, 48 bases in frame from the first base. V is reduced by 2 bases and J by 5 bases, leaving a spacing of 16 bases between them. From a lookup of the germline V gene (reference sequence), CDR1 and CDR2 are MNHEY and SMNVEV. The source of this sequence is a woman in her twenties or thirties in good health and CMV-seronegative. The material sequenced was PBMCs. The receptor chain draws on TRBV27 and TRBJ2-1, with the identity of the D gene unclear. The nucleotide sequence is given as TGTGCCAGCAGTTTACCCTCTAGTATTTCCCACAATGAGCAGTTCTTC. It codes for CASSLPSSISHNEQFF.